This TCR beta chain was identified during a study of T cells in Graves' hyperthyroidism and ophthalmopathy. The investigators amplified TCR beta CDR3 regions from RNA transcripts. RT-PCR in the first round (using the HTBI primer set) targeted the TCR CDR3. TCRdb redid the calling of the multiplex PCR reads with MiXCR, one entry per CDR3 protein. The table records some 760,000 distinct CDR3 sequences, less than 15% of them present only once. The V gene's germline CDR1 is SGHRS and CDR2 YFSETQ. The length of the CDR3 is 16 residues. J gave up 0 bases and V 2 bases, and 4 bases lay outside the gene matches. Notes on the study in general: Expanded thyroid clonotypes (above 0.001) were mostly also found in blood.

Notes on this clonotype: No antigen is known for it.

Sequencing used blood. This receptor was taken from a woman younger than 35 with Graves' hyperthyroidism. The chain carries TRBV5-1 and TRBJ2-2; TRBD2 matches 7 bases. DNA for the CDR3: TGCGCCAGCAGCTTTAGAGCGGGATCGAACACCGGGGAGCTGTTTTTT. This gives the protein CASSFRAGSNTGELFF. Full variable domain (rest looked up from reference TRBV5-1 and TRBJ2-2): KAGVTQTPRYLIKTRGQQVTLSCSPISGHRSVSWYQQTPGQGLQFLFEYFSETQRNKGNFPGRFSGRQFSNSRSEMNVSTLELGDSALYLCASSFRAGSNTGELFFGEGSRLTVL.